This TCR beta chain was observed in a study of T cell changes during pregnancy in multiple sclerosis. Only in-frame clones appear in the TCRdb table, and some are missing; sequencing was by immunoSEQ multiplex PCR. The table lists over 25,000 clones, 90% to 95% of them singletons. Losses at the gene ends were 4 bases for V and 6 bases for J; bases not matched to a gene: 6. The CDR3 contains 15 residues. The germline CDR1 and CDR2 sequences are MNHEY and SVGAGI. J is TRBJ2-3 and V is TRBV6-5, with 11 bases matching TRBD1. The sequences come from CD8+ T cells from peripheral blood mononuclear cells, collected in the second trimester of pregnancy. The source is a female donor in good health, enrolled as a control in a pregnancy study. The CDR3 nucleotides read TGTGCCAGCAGTTGGCGGACAGGGGGCCACGATACGCAGTATTTT. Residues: CASSWRTGGHDTQYF.